Listed here are 17 T cell receptor beta chains from one sample, sequenced in a study of blood T cells in healthy people across ages. Primed by a sample-barcoded 5' primer and a J-beta primer mix, a second PCR proceeded for 7 to 11 cycles. One entry per CDR3 protein results from TCRdb running MiXCR on the 5' RACE reads. The data hold more than 800,000 distinct CDR3 sequences, with 29% observed a single time. The sequenced material came from blood. The receptors here all came from a woman of 80 years or more in good health.

In this sample, this clonotype turned up a few times. The gene calls are TRBV11-3 and TRBJ2-5; possibly TRBD1 or TRBD2 for D (6 bases each). Germline V gives CDR1 SGHNT, CDR2 YENEEA. The CDR3 totals 14 residues. Trimming pared 4 bases from V and 5 bases from J, leaving 14 bases between. The CDR3 sequence: CASSSGGVYETQYF. Written as DNA, the CDR3 is TGTGCCAGCAGCTCCGGGGGCGTGTATGAGACCCAGTACTTC.

In this sample, this clonotype turned up a few times. This chain connects TRBV3-1 to TRBJ2-1, with 13 positions matching TRBD2. The CDR3 covers 15 residues. V shed 0 bases, J shed 15 bases, and the junction held 8 bases outside the gene matches. CDR1 LGHDT and CDR2 YNNKEL come from the germline V gene (reference sequence). Here the CDR3 DNA reads TGTGCCAGCAGCCAAGAAGGGACTAGCGGGGTATTATCGTTCTTC. Its protein product is CASSQEGTSGVLSFF.

Points on this clonotype: One end of the junction does not line up with germline, which may come from a read error. The chain joins TRBV12-3 or TRBV12-4 to TRBJ1-5; 7 nucleotides line up with TRBD1. This CDR3 region has 13 residues. The CDR3 region has the DNA TGTGCCGGCAGTTTAGAGGGGGCGATGGCCCAGCATTTT. This translates into CAGSLEGAMAQHF.

As regards this clonotype: Since a much larger clone is just one base distant, this may be a read error. J is TRBJ2-7 and V is TRBV7-2; no reliable D call. CDR3 length: 12 residues. V gave up 2 bases and J gave up 3 bases, with 5 bases separating them. The V gene's germline CDR1 is SGHTA and CDR2 FQGNSA. CDR3 residues: CASSLTCYEQYF. The CDR3 DNA follows: TGTGCCAGCAGCTTAACGTGCTACGAGCAGTACTTC. The variable domain in full, completed from reference TRBV7-2 and TRBJ2-7, reads GAGVSQSPSNKVTEKGKDVELRCDPISGHTALYWYRQSLGQGLEFLIYFQGNSAPDKSGLPSDRFSAERTGGSVSTLTIQRTQQEDSAVYLCASSLTCYEQYFGPGTRLTVT.

This clonotype was seen at least ten times. This chain connects TRBV3-1 to TRBJ2-5; D assignment may be TRBD1 or TRBD2 (5 bases each). Per the germline V gene, CDR1 is LGHDT and CDR2 is YNNKEL (reference sequence). Trimming shortened V by 0 bases and J by 7 bases, and 18 bases separated the two germline ends. The CDR3 totals 16 residues. CDR3 sequence reads: CASSQEPGAVGGTQYF. DNA for the CDR3: TGTGCCAGCAGCCAAGAACCCGGGGCCGTTGGGGGGACCCAGTACTTC.

This clonotype was seen at least ten times. This sequence joins TRBV27 and TRBJ2-1; D is perhaps TRBD1 (5 bases). Between the trimmed V and J ends, which lost 2 bases and 2 bases, there was a span of 10 bases. In germline, CDR1 is MNHEY, CDR2 SMNVEV (reference sequence). This CDR3 is built from 15 residues. The CDR3 DNA is TGTGCCAGCAGTTTAACGAGACAGCCCTACAATGAGCAGTTCTTC. Translated, it gives CASSLTRQPYNEQFF.

A few counts support this clonotype. The rearrangement joins TRBV7-2 to TRBJ2-1, with a weak D call TRBD2 (6 bases). Looked up from germline, CDR1 is SGHTA and CDR2 is FQGNSA. Trimming left V 0 bases short and J 5 bases short, with 14 bases between. The CDR3 is 16 residues long. The CDR3 sequence: CASSLAGGYEHNEQFF. The CDR3 bases are TGTGCCAGCAGCTTAGCTGGGGGGTATGAACACAATGAGCAGTTCTTC.

In its sample, this clonotype was seen a few times. This sequence joins TRBV27 and TRBJ2-5, with 7 bases fitting TRBD2. Germline CDR1 MNHEY, CDR2 SMNVEV (reference sequence). There are 15 residues in the CDR3. The ends lost 5 bases at V and 5 bases at J; junction bases unmatched: 11. CDR3 in DNA: TGTGCCAGCAGTGAAACTAGCGACCTAAGGGAGACCCAGTACTTC. The encoded protein is CASSETSDLRETQYF.

This clonotype has more than one count but fewer than ten. The chain recombines TRBV28 with TRBJ2-7; weak D call: TRBD2 (6 bases). CDR1 is MDHEN and CDR2 is SYDVKM in the germline V gene. CDR3 size: 17 residues. V lost 2 bases and J 7 bases, leaving 24 bases between the germline ends. CDR3 amino acids: CASSLVGLGGLTGEQYF. The CDR3, as DNA: TGTGCCAGCAGTTTAGTCGGGCTAGGAGGGCTTACGGGGGAGCAGTACTTC. Complete variable domain (other parts from reference TRBV28 and TRBJ2-7): DVKVTQSSRYLVKRTGEKVFLECVQDMDHENMFWYRQDPGLGLRLIYFSYDVKMKEKGDIPEGYSVSREKKERFSLILESASTNQTSMYLCASSLVGLGGLTGEQYFGPGTRLTVT.

This clonotype was seen at least ten times. J is TRBJ1-2 and V is TRBV7-2; D gene ambiguous. The CDR3 runs 15 residues. Germline V gene data show CDR1 as SGHTA and CDR2 as FQGNSA. The ends were cut back, 1 base at V and 2 bases at J, with 11 bases in the middle. CDR3 residues: CASSLDFSGNYGYTF. The CDR3, as DNA: TGTGCCAGCAGCTTAGATTTTTCAGGAAACTATGGCTACACCTTC.

To note about this clonotype: Since a much larger clone is just one base distant, this may be a read error. The V and J genes are TRBV27 and TRBJ2-1; 7 bases map to TRBD1. Germline V gene lookup returns CDR1 MNHEY and CDR2 SMNVEV (reference sequence). The CDR3 runs to 14 residues. In nucleotides, the CDR3 is TGTGCCAGCACCCGACAGGGTATCTACAATGAGCGGTTCTTC. Amino acid sequence: CASTRQGIYNERFF.

With respect to this clonotype: This may arise from a read error, as a much more abundant clone is one base away. The chain combines TRBV12-3 or TRBV12-4 with TRBJ2-5; weak D call: TRBD1 (6 bases). The CDR3 loop spans 16 amino acids. The CDR3 nucleotides read TGTGTCAGCAGCGAAGCCGGGACACGAATACAAGAGACCCAGTACTTC. As protein: CVSSEAGTRIQETQYF.

This clonotype was detected a few times. The V call is TRBV2, the J call TRBJ1-5, with 7 bases lining up with TRBD1. The trim removed 0 bases at V and 4 bases at J, leaving 6 bases unmatched. Germline CDR1 and CDR2: SNHLY and FYNNEI. The CDR3 covers 16 residues. The CDR3 nucleotides read TGTGCCAGCAGTGAAGCAATGGGACAGACTAATCAGCCCCAGCATTTT. It encodes CASSEAMGQTNQPQHF.

The chain couples TRBV28 to TRBJ1-1; no definite D call. Trimming removed 6 bases at V and 0 bases at J, with 11 bases between. This CDR3 contains 14 residues. CDR1 and CDR2 (germline): MDHEN, SYDVKM. The chain's CDR3 is CASSVTPMNTEAFF. CDR3 sequence (DNA): TGTGCCAGCAGCGTAACACCGATGAACACTGAAGCTTTCTTT.

In its sample, this clonotype was seen a few times. This chain joins TRBV12-3 or TRBV12-4 and TRBJ1-5; D is uncertain. The CDR3 spans 16 residues. Trimming removed 8 bases from V and 9 bases from J, with 26 bases in between. The CDR3 sequence is CASSFEIVEGLGPQHF. DNA of the CDR3: TGTGCCAGCTCTTTTGAGATAGTGGAGGGTCTAGGGCCCCAGCATTTT.

This clonotype showed up many times. CDR3 bases: TGTGCCAGCAGCTTAGGTGACACCGGTTACGAGCAGTACTTC. Protein product: CASSLGDTGYEQYF. The rearrangement joins TRBV7-9 to TRBJ2-7; no reliable D call. CDR3 length: 14 amino acids. V was cut by 1 base and J by 4 bases, with 11 bases left in between. Looked up from germline, CDR1 is SEHNR and CDR2 is FQNEAQ (reference sequence).

Of note for this clonotype: This could be a read error, since a much larger clone is one nucleotide away. The J gene is TRBJ2-3, the V gene TRBV4-3; D unresolved. The CDR3 loop spans 14 amino acids. Looked up from germline, CDR1 is LGHNA and CDR2 is YSLEER. The CDR3 is CASSQEGRSDMQYF. The CDR3 region has the DNA TGCGCCAGCAGCCAAGAGGGTCGGTCAGATATGCAGTATTTT.